This T cell receptor beta chain was retrieved from a study of OX40 agonist ivuxolimab in advanced cancers. About the investigation overall: Ivuxolimab, which targeted the costimulatory receptor OX40 (CD134), was an agonistic, fully human IgG2 monoclonal antibody. Intravenous ivuxolimab was administered to patients every 2 weeks at six dose levels: 0.01, 0.1, 0.3, 1.5, 3 and 10 mg/kg. Of the roughly 54 dose-escalation patients, hepatocellular carcinoma was present in roughly 19, melanoma in approximately 15, renal cell carcinoma in 9 and head and neck cancer in 9. In the dose-escalation cohort, approximately 82% of patients were male, and the mean age was 60 years with a range of about 20 to 79. Patients were allowed to have had prior anti-PD-1, anti-PD-L1 or anti-CTLA-4 therapy, and around 41% of the dose-escalation patients had previously received checkpoint inhibitors. Three dose-escalation patients achieved partial responses, one with hepatocellular carcinoma and two with cutaneous melanoma. The point of sequencing TCRbeta in the periphery was to test whether ivuxolimab changed TCR sequence diversity and drove clonal T-cell expansion. The paper describes the monotherapy dose-escalation part (N ≈ 49 patients) of the phase I trial of ivuxolimab. Overall results and qualifications from the work: Antigen specificity was not determined for the clonally expanded peripheral T cells. In partial responders in the 0.1-3.0 mg/kg groups, normalized peripheral clonal expansion was found to be among the lowest, especially among CD8+ T cells. After ivuxolimab, expanded clones were on average more numerous among CD8+ T cells than among CD4+ T cells. Low levels of normalized T-cell clonal expansion were also seen in some nonresponding patients. At doses of 0.1 to 3.0 mg/kg, clonal expansion of both CD4+ and CD8+ T cells in blood was seen between baseline and week 6.

The CDR3 contains 13 residues, cysteine and phenylalanine counted. Only the CDR3 DNA is retained, 39 bases long and in frame from the first base. From a lookup of the germline V gene, CDR1 and CDR2 are KGHSH and LQKENI. The junction shows trimming of 3 bases on V and 1 base on J, plus 6 bases between the germline ends. Worth noting for this clone: Its antigen remains undetermined. Base qualities are missing; no much larger clone stands one base away.

To sequence the TCRbeta CDR3 region, genomic DNA was isolated from the sorted cells. The immunoSEQ Assay was used for sequencing of TCRbeta CDR3 regions. In TCRdb, the immuneACCESS table is reduced to in-frame sequences with V and J assigned. These tables do not hold every clone; where another copy was compared, an unresolved V gene accounts for under half, and the others remain unexplained. A total of about 82,000 clones appear in this sample, roughly 84% of them only once. The biggest ten clones account for 6.5% of the sample. Patients with autoimmune disease history or receiving systemic immunosuppression were excluded from the trial. Peripheral blood for TCR sequencing was collected from all dose cohorts at baseline, on cycle 4 day 1, and on cycle 7 day 1. Samples were obtained from an open-label, multicenter, first-in-human phase I dose-escalation trial of ivuxolimab. Adults with locally advanced or metastatic melanoma, renal cell carcinoma, hepatocellular carcinoma or head and neck squamous cell carcinoma were enrolled in the trial. Before TCR sequencing, CD4+ T cells and CD8+ T cells were sorted from peripheral blood as separate populations.

The rearranged segments are TRBV18 and TRBJ1-1; the D gene is unclear. Sequencing was performed on CD4+ or CD8+ T cells sorted from blood, taken in a trial of the OX40 agonist ivuxolimab. This sequence originates from an adult with an advanced solid tumor such as melanoma, head and neck, liver or kidney cancer. The sequence in DNA is TGTGCCAGCTCACCTCAGGAGAACACTGAAGCTTTCTTT. This encodes CASSPQENTEAFF. When the CDR3 is completed using the reference TRBV18 and TRBJ1-1 genes on either side, the full variable domain is NAGVMQNPRHLVRRRGQEARLRCSPMKGHSHVYWYRQLPEEGLKFMVYLQKENIIDESGMPKERFSAEFPKEGPSILRIQQVVRGDSAAYFCASSPQENTEAFFGQGTRLTVV.